The source of this TCR beta chain is a study of blood T cell repertoires in COVID-19. There are 17 residues in the CDR3. Germline assignment: CDR1 SNHLY and CDR2 FYNNEI. Unmatched junction bases numbered 10, after V lost 5 bases and J lost 5 bases. The assay was immunoSEQ multiplex PCR, and TCRdb's table has in-frame clones only and misses some. Seen here are about 55,000 clones, about four fifths observed once, and the top ten hold about 2%. The sequencing input was peripheral blood. This receptor was obtained from a woman in her sixties or seventies with acute or convalescent COVID-19. The chain is built from TRBV2 and TRBJ2-1; 12 bases fit TRBD2. CDR3 in amino acids: CASSNVLTSGRNNEQFF. CDR3 coding DNA: TGTGCCAGCAGTAACGTCTTGACTAGCGGGAGAAACAATGAGCAGTTCTTC. Variable domain in full (rest from reference TRBV2 and TRBJ2-1): EPEVTQTPSHQVTQMGQEVILRCVPISNHLYFYWYRQILGQKVEFLVSFYNNEISEKSEIFDDQFSVERPDGSNFTLKIRSTKLEDSAMYFCASSNVLTSGRNNEQFFGPGTRLTVL.